The rows below give T cell receptor beta chains drawn from one sample of a study of type 1 regulatory T cells. For these TCRs, the target antigens are not known. TCRdb reprocessed the reads with MiXCR, giving one entry per CDR3 protein. The sample records 25,000 or so distinct CDR3 sequences, about half being singletons. The sequencing input was cultured T cells, either the whole culture or a sorted T cell fraction (not recorded which). All receptors come from a human donor in good health. Each CDR3 is given with its conserved first and last residue. D genes are given only for firm matches. Only part of the rows carry a size: once, few, many, or a class if the clone is expanded.

D,length,V,size,J,DNA,CDR3
-,13,TRBV20-1,-,TRBJ2-3,TGCAGTGCCGAGGGGGGGGCGAGAGATACGCAGTATTTT,CSAEGGARDTQYF
TRBD1,16,TRBV6-6,-,TRBJ2-7,TGTGCCAGCAGTTCGGGAACCGGGACAGGCCTATACGAGCAGTACTTC,CASSSGTGTGLYEQYF
TRBD2,16,TRBV4-1,-,TRBJ2-1,TGCGCCAGCAGCCAAGGACCTAGCGGGGGGGCCTATGAGCAGTTCTTC,CASSQGPSGGAYEQFF
-,12,TRBV7-9,-,TRBJ2-5,TGTGCCAGCAGCTTAGTCCCAGAGACCCAGTACTTC,CASSLVPETQYF
-,17,TRBV19,-,TRBJ2-1,TGTGCCAGTAGTATAGCTTCATGGGGGGGCCTCTCAGGCGAGCAGTTCTTC,CASSIASWGGLSGEQFF
-,15,TRBV5-1,-,TRBJ1-6,TGCGCCAGCAGCTTGACAGGGCGACAGAATTCACCCCTCCACTTT,CASSLTGRQNSPLHF
-,12,TRBV11-2,-,TRBJ2-3,TGTGCCAGCAGCCCAGGGGCAGATACGCAGTATTTT,CASSPGADTQYF
-,14,TRBV12-3/TRBV12-4,-,TRBJ2-1,TGTGCCAGCGGAGAGGTGGCCAATCGCGATGAGCAGTTCTTC,CASGEVANRDEQFF
-,11,TRBV15,-,TRBJ2-3,TGTGCCACCCGTACCGGTTATACGCAGTATTTT,CATRTGYTQYF
-,13,TRBV5-1,-,TRBJ1-2,TGCGCCAGCAGCTCAAACCCTAACTATGGCTACACCTTC,CASSSNPNYGYTF
TRBD1,18,TRBV7-3,few,TRBJ2-4,TGTGCCAGCAGCTTAGGCACAGGGGTTCGATTAGCCAAAAACATTCAGTACTTC,CASSLGTGVRLAKNIQYF
-,13,TRBV6-5,-,TRBJ1-1,TGTGCCAGCAAACTCCTCAGCGGCACTGAAGCTTTCTTT,CASKLLSGTEAFF
-,13,TRBV2,-,TRBJ2-3,TGTGCCAGCAGTGACAGCGTTAGGGGGACGCAGTATTTT,CASSDSVRGTQYF
TRBD2,14,TRBV11-2,medium-sized,TRBJ2-5,TGTGCCAGCAGCTTAGTAGCGGGAGGGGAGACCCAGTACTTC,CASSLVAGGETQYF
-,15,TRBV7-9,-,TRBJ1-3,TGTGCCAGCAGCTCCCCGGGACTGCCTGGAAACACCATATATTTT,CASSSPGLPGNTIYF
TRBD2,17,TRBV29-1,medium-sized,TRBJ2-3,TGCAGCGTTGAGAGGGGACTAGCGGGGGCCCAGGGGGATACGCAGTATTTT,CSVERGLAGAQGDTQYF
-,15,TRBV4-1,-,TRBJ1-3,TGCGCCAGCAGCCAGTTAGCCAGGACTGGAAACACCATATATTTT,CASSQLARTGNTIYF
-,14,TRBV6-5,few,TRBJ2-7,TGTGCCAGCAGTCAGGGGGGGGGATTCGGCGAGCAGTACTTC,CASSQGGGFGEQYF
-,14,TRBV20-1,-,TRBJ1-1,TGCAGTGCGAACTCTGGGGGAGTGGGCACTGAAGCTTTCTTT,CSANSGGVGTEAFF
-,17,TRBV5-1,-,TRBJ1-2,TGCGCCAGCAGCCATAACCGACCGGGACGGAAAAACTATGGCTACACCTTC,CASSHNRPGRKNYGYTF
TRBD2,13,TRBV20-1,-,TRBJ2-3,TGCAGTGCTGATAGCGGGGGGGCAGATACGCAGTATTTT,CSADSGGADTQYF
-,16,TRBV7-9,-,TRBJ2-7,TGTGCCAGCAGCTTAGTGGTGCTATGGGGGGACTACGAGCAGTACTTC,CASSLVVLWGDYEQYF
-,13,TRBV5-1,-,TRBJ2-4,TGCGCCAGCAAAAGCGCTAGGGAAAACATTCAGTACTTC,CASKSARENIQYF
-,12,TRBV5-5,few,TRBJ1-4,TGTGCCAGCAGCGCGATTAACGAAAAACTGTTTTTT,CASSAINEKLFF
-,15,TRBV5-1,few,TRBJ2-1,TGCGCCAGCAGCTTGGCTGCGGGGCGAGGCAATGAGCAGTTCTTC,CASSLAAGRGNEQFF
-,14,TRBV6-5,-,TRBJ2-1,TGTGCCAGCAGTTACCGAGGGTGGGGCAATGAGCAGTTCTTC,CASSYRGWGNEQFF
TRBD1,13,TRBV20-1,-,TRBJ1-6,TGCAGTGCTATTCGGACAGGGACTTCACCCCTCCACTTT,CSAIRTGTSPLHF
TRBD1,13,TRBV5-1,-,TRBJ1-2,TGCGCCAGCAGCTCCGGGACAGGGGGAGGCTACACCTTC,CASSSGTGGGYTF
-,9,TRBV29-1,-,TRBJ1-2,TGCAGCGAGTGGCCCGGCTACACCTTC,CSEWPGYTF
TRBD2,15,TRBV3-1,medium-sized,TRBJ2-1,TGTGCCAGCAGCCAGACTAGCGGGGGGTGGTATGAGCAGTTCTTC,CASSQTSGGWYEQFF
-,14,TRBV3-1,few,TRBJ1-1,TGTGCCAGCAGCCACAAAAACCGCGACACTGAAGCTTTCTTT,CASSHKNRDTEAFF
-,15,TRBV27,few,TRBJ2-6,TGTGCCAGCAGTTTCGCGGGGATCGGGGCCAACGTCCTGACTTTC,CASSFAGIGANVLTF
-,14,TRBV18,few,TRBJ1-5,TGTGCCAGCTCACCGCAAGGTATCAATCAGCCCCAGCATTTT,CASSPQGINQPQHF
-,17,TRBV7-2,medium-sized,TRBJ1-5,TGTGCCAGCAGCTTAGGGGTCCGGGGGGCGCGCATGCAGCCCCAGCATTTT,CASSLGVRGARMQPQHF
-,15,TRBV12-3/TRBV12-4,few,TRBJ1-5,TGTGCCAGCAGTTTACTAGGGGTAGACAATCAGCCCCAGCATTTT,CASSLLGVDNQPQHF
-,16,TRBV6-1,once,TRBJ2-5,TGTGCCAGCAGCCGCCCCAGGGTCCAGGGACAAGAGACCCAGTACTTC,CASSRPRVQGQETQYF
-,16,TRBV11-2,-,TRBJ2-5,TGTGCCAGCAGCTTAGTTTTCTCCGGAGGGGGAGAGACCCAGTACTTC,CASSLVFSGGGETQYF
-,14,TRBV5-4,-,TRBJ1-2,TGTGCCAGCAGCTTGGGGGGAACTAACTATGGCTACACCTTC,CASSLGGTNYGYTF
-,13,TRBV7-3,-,TRBJ1-1,TGTGCCAGCAGCTTGGGCCCCCGCGGGGGGACTTTCTTT,CASSLGPRGGTFF
TRBD1,15,TRBV5-4,-,TRBJ1-4,TGTGCCAGCAGCTTGGGAGGGACAGCTAATGAAAAACTGTTTTTT,CASSLGGTANEKLFF
-,13,TRBV20-1,few,TRBJ2-4,TGCAGTGCTAGCCAGGGGGGGAAAAACATTCAGTACTTC,CSASQGGKNIQYF
-,14,TRBV27,few,TRBJ2-7,TGTGCCAGCTCCAGGGGCTTCCCTACCTACGAGCAGTACTTC,CASSRGFPTYEQYF
-,12,TRBV12-3/TRBV12-4,once,TRBJ1-2,TGTGCCAGCAGTGCGGACAGATATGGCTACACCTTC,CASSADRYGYTF
TRBD2,16,TRBV6-5,few,TRBJ2-1,TGTGCCAGCAGTTTACTAGCGGGGGGCTCCTACAATGAGCAGTTCTTC,CASSLLAGGSYNEQFF
-,16,TRBV5-1,-,TRBJ1-1,TGCGCCAGCAGCCCCCCGGGTCTCGGGGTGAACACTGAAGCTTTCTTT,CASSPPGLGVNTEAFF
-,15,TRBV2,few,TRBJ1-3,TGTGCCAGCAGTCAACAGGGAGCGGCTGGAAACACCATATATTTT,CASSQQGAAGNTIYF